One sample yielded the 6 T cell receptor beta chains listed below, sequenced in a study of a mutant IDH1 vaccine in newly diagnosed glioma. Documented time point: week 47, end of study. Vaccine doses each comprised 300 ug of mutant IDH1 20-mer peptide, with topical imiquimod. Sequencing used immunoSEQ multiplex PCR; TCRdb keeps in-frame clones, though not all of them. The sample has approximately 50,000 clones, around 86% seen once. These receptors are not linked to any known antigen. This sample comprised PBMCs, obtained from a glioma patient whose treatment included an IDH1 peptide vaccine. These receptors came from a woman in her 50s with glioma.

This clone turned up a few times. The genes are TRBV6-5 and TRBJ1-3; no clear D gene. The CDR3 extends over 13 amino acids. Between the trimmed V and J ends, which lost 5 bases and 10 bases, there was a span of 15 bases. The germline gives CDR1 MNHEY, CDR2 SVGAGI. CDR3 in DNA: TGTGCCAGCAGTCGACGGAGCGGATTAACCATATATTTT. This translates into CASSRRSGLTIYF.

This clone was seen a single time. The chain joins TRBV9 to TRBJ1-2; D uncertain. Germline assignment: CDR1 SGDLS and CDR2 YYNGEE. The V and J ends lost 4 bases and 4 bases respectively, with 14 bases between them. This CDR3 region has 14 residues. The CDR3 loop is CASSSGLESYGYTF. CDR3 bases: TGTGCCAGCAGCTCCGGGCTAGAGAGCTATGGCTACACCTTC. Full variable domain (missing parts from reference TRBV9 and TRBJ1-2): DSGVTQTPKHLITATGQRVTLRCSPRSGDLSVYWYQQSLDQGLQFLIQYYNGEERAKGNILERFSAQQFPDLHSELNLSSLELGDSALYFCASSSGLESYGYTFGSGTRLTVV.

In this sample, this clone turned up once. The chain employs TRBV28 and TRBJ2-7; D unclear. The V and J ends lost 1 base and 2 bases respectively, with 9 bases between them. The CDR3 is 14 amino acids. Looked up from germline, CDR1 is MDHEN and CDR2 is SYDVKM. CDR3 sequence: CASSLLSVTYEQYF. The CDR3, as DNA: TGTGCCAGCAGTTTATTGTCAGTGACCTACGAGCAGTACTTC.

This chain connects TRBV25-1 to TRBJ2-3; D is unresolved. V lost 3 bases, J lost 4 bases, and 11 bases lay in between. The CDR3 spans 14 residues. Germline V gene sequence: CDR1 MGHDK, CDR2 SYGVNS. The CDR3 nucleotides read TGTGCCAGCAGTGACCTACTATTCCCAGATACGCAGTATTTT. It is translated as CASSDLLFPDTQYF.

This chain connects TRBV4-2 to TRBJ2-2; possibly TRBD2 for D (5 bases). V was cut by 1 base and J by 5 bases, with 14 bases left in between. The CDR3 is 16 residues long. Looked up from germline, CDR1 is LGHNA and CDR2 is YNFKEQ. The CDR3 loop reads CASSQGTDPRTGELFF. The DNA of the CDR3 is TGTGCCAGCAGCCAAGGGACTGACCCGAGGACCGGGGAGCTGTTTTTT.

CDR3 loop: CASSPGTDTQYF. Here the CDR3 DNA reads TGTGCCAGCTCACCAGGGACAGATACGCAGTATTTT. The rearrangement links TRBV18 to TRBJ2-3, with no clear D. The CDR3 covers 12 residues. Germline V gives CDR1 KGHSH, CDR2 LQKENI. V was trimmed by 2 bases and J by 3 bases, leaving 3 bases between them.